The TCR beta chain described here comes from a study of blood T cell repertoires in COVID-19. The overall study: The samples span acute and convalescent COVID-19 from the United States, Italy and Spain. PBMCs, B-cell-depleted T cells, or T cells provided the cDNA or gDNA that made up the material.

V lost 2 bases to trimming and J lost 3 bases, with 15 bases between them. The CDR3 has 16 amino acids. The germline CDR1 and CDR2 sequences are KGHSH and LQKENI. In the authors' methods: Using reference gene primer amplification, nucleated cell counts were estimated. The protocol was immunoSEQ multiplex PCR, while the TCRdb copy is restricted to in-frame clones and leaves out a portion. Clone size and V and J calls were adopted from that table, with D and trimming inferred from the DNA. Among about 57,000 clones listed, just over 85% were seen once. V and J are TRBV18 and TRBJ2-3; maybe TRBD2 (6 bases). The receptor's source is a human donor in a cohort sampled during active COVID-19. The sequenced sample consisted of peripheral blood. The CDR3 here is CASSPVGGANTDTQYF. CDR3 nucleotides: TGTGCCAGCTCACCAGTCGGAGGGGCGAATACAGATACGCAGTATTTT.